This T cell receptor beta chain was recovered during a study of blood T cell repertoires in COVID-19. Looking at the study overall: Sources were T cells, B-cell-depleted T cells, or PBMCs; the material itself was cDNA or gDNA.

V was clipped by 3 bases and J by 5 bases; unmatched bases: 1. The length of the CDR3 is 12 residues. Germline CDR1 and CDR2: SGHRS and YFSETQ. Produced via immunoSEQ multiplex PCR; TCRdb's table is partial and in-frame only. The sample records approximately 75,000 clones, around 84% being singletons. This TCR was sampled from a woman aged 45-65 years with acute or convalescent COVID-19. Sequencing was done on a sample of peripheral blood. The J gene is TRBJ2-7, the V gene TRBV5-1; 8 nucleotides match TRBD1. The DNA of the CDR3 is TGCGCCAGCAGCTACAGGGGGGACGAGCAGTACTTC. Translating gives CASSYRGDEQYF.